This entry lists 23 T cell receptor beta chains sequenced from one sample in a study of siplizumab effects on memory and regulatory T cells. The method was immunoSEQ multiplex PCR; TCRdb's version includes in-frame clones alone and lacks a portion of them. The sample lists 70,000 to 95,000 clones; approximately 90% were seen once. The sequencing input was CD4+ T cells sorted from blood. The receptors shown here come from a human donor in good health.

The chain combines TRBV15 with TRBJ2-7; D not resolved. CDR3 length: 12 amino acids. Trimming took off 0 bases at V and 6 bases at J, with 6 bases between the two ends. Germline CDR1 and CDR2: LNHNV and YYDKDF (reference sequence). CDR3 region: CATSRDISEQYF. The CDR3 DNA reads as TGTGCCACCAGCAGAGATATAAGCGAGCAGTACTTC.

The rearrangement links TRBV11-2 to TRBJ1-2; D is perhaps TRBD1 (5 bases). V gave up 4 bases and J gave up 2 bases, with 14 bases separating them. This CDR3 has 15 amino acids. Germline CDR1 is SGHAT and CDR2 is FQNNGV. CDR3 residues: CASSSVQGSNYGYTF. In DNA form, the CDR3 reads TGTGCCAGCAGCTCCGTCCAGGGATCCAACTATGGCTACACCTTC.

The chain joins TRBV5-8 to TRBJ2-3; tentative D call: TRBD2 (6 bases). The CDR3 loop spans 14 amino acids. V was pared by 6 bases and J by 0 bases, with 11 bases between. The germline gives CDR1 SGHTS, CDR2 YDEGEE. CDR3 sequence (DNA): TGTGCCAGCAAGCTAGCGCCTAGCACAGATACGCAGTATTTT. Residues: CASKLAPSTDTQYF.

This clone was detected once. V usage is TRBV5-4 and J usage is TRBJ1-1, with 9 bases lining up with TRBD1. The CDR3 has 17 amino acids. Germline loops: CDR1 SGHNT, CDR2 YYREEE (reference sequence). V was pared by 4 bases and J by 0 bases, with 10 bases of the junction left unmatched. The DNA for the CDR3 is TGTGCCAGCAGCGTAGCCGGGACAGGGTACATGAACACTGAAGCTTTCTTT. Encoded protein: CASSVAGTGYMNTEAFF.

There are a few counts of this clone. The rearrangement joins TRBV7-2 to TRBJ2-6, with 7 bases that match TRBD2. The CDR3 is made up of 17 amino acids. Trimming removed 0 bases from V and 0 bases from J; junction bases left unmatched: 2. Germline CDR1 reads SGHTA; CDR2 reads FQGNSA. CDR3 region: CASSLAGGSSGANVLTF. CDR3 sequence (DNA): TGTGCCAGCAGCTTAGCCGGGGGGAGCTCTGGGGCCAACGTCCTGACTTTC.

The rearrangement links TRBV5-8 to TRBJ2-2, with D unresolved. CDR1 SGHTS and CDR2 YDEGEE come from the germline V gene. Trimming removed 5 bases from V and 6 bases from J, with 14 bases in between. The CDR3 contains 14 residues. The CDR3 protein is CASSSWASSGELFF. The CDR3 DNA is TGTGCCAGCAGTTCGTGGGCTTCTTCCGGGGAGCTGTTTTTT.

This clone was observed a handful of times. CDR3 region: CASAVNTEAFF. For the CDR3, the DNA is TGTGCTAGTGCGGTGAACACTGAAGCTTTCTTT. This chain joins TRBV12-5 and TRBJ1-1; no clear D gene. Germline V gene lookup returns CDR1 LGHNT and CDR2 FRNRAP. V dropped 7 bases and J dropped 0 bases, with 3 bases sitting between them. CDR3 length: 11 amino acids.

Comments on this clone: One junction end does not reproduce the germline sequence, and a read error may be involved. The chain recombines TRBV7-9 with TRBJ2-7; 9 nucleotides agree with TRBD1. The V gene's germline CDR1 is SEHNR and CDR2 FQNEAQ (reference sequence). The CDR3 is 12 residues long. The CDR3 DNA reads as TGTGCCAGCAGCCCTTCTGAAGGGACAGGGAGATTC. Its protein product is CASSPSEGTGRF.

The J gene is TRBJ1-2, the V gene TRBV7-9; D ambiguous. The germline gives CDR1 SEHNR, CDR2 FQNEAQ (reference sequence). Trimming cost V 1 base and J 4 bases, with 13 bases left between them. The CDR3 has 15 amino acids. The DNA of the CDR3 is TGTGCCAGCAGCTTAGAGGGAGGAGGTAGCTATGGCTACACCTTC. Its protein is CASSLEGGGSYGYTF.

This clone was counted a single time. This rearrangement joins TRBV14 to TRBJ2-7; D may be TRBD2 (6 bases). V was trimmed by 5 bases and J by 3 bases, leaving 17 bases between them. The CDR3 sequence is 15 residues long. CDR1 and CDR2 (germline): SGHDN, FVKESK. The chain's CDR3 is CASSFPGSPLYEQYF. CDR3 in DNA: TGTGCCAGCAGCTTCCCCGGGAGCCCCCTCTACGAGCAGTACTTC.

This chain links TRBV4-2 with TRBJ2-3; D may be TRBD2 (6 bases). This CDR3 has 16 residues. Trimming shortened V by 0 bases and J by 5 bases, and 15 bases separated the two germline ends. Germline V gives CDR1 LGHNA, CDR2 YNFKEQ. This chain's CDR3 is CASSQDGGPLGDTQYF. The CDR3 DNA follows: TGTGCCAGCAGCCAAGACGGAGGGCCTTTAGGAGATACGCAGTATTTT.

CDR3 loop: CASRGLAGGEETQYF. In nucleotides, the CDR3 is TGTGCCAGTAGGGGACTAGCGGGAGGGGAAGAGACCCAGTACTTC. The chain couples TRBV19 to TRBJ2-5; 16 bases map to TRBD2. The CDR3 is 15 amino acids. V dropped 6 bases and J dropped 3; count of bases not matched to a gene: 1. CDR1 is LNHDA and CDR2 is SQIVND in the germline V gene (reference sequence).

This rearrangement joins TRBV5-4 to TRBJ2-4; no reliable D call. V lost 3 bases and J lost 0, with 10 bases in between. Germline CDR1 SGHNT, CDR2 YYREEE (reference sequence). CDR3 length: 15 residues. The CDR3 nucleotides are TGTGCCAGCAGCTACCAGACACTAGCCAAAAACATTCAGTACTTC. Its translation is CASSYQTLAKNIQYF.

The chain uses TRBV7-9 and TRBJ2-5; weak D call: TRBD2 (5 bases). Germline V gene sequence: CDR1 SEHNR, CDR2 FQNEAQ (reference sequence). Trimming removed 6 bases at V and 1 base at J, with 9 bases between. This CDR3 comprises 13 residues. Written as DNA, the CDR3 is TGTGCCAGCAGAGTGGGAGCCCAAGAGACCCAGTACTTC. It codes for CASRVGAQETQYF.

DNA for the CDR3: TGTGCCAGCAGCCAAAACAGGGGCACTAATGAAAAACTGTTTTTT. This translates into CASSQNRGTNEKLFF. This sequence joins TRBV4-2 and TRBJ1-4; 7 bases align to TRBD1. This CDR3 spans 15 amino acids. V lost 2 bases to trimming and J lost 2 bases; unmatched junction nucleotides: 2. CDR1 and CDR2 from the germline V gene are LGHNA and YNFKEQ.

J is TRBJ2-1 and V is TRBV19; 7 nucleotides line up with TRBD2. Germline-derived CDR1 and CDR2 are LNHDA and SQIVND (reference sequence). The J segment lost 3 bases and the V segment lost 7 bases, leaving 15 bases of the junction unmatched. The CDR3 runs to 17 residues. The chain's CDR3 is CASTPSRLATFYNEQFF. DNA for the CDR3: TGTGCCAGTACCCCCTCAAGACTAGCCACTTTCTACAATGAGCAGTTCTTC.

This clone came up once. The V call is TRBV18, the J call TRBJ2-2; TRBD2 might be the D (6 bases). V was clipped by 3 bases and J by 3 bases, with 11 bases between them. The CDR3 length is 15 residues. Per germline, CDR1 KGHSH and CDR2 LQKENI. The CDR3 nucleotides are TGTGCCAGCTCACCGGGGAGGAGTTACACCGGGGAGCTGTTTTTT. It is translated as CASSPGRSYTGELFF.

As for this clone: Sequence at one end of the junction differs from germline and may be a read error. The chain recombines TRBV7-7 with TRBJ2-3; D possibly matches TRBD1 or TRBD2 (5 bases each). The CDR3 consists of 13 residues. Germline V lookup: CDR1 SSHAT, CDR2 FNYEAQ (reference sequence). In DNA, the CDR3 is TGTGCTAGCAGCTTAGCGCTTAAGGGGATGCAGTATTTT. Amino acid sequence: CASSLALKGMQYF. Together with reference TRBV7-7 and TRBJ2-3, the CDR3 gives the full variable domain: GAGVSQSPRYKVTKRGQDVTLRCDPISSHATLYWYQQALGQGPEFLTYFNYEAQPDKSGLPSDRFSAERPEGSISTLTIQRTEQRDSAMYRCASSLALKGMQYFGPGTRLTVL.

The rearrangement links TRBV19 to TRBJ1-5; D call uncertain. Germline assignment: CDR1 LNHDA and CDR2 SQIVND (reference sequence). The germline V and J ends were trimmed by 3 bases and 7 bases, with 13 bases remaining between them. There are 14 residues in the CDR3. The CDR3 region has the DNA TGTGCCAGTAGTATCAGAGAAATAAGACAGCCCCAGCATTTT. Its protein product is CASSIREIRQPQHF.

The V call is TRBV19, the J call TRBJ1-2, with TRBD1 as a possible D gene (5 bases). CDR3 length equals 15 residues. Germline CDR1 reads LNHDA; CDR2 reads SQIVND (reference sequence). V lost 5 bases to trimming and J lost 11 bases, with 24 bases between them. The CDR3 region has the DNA TGTGCCAGTAGTCCCGGGACGTCCGGCTCTATGGTGTACACCTTC. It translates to CASSPGTSGSMVYTF. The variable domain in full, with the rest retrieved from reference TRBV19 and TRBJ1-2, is DGGITQSPKYLFRKEGQNVTLSCEQNLNHDAMYWYRQDPGQGLRLIYYSQIVNDFQKGDIAEGYSVSREKKESFPLTVTSAQKNPTAFYLCASSPGTSGSMVYTFGSGTRLTVV.

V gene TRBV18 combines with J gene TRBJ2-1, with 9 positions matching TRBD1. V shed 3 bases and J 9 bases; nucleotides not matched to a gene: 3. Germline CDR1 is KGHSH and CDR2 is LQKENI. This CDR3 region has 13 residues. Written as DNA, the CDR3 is TGTGCCAGCTCACCCGGGACAGGGTTTGAGCAGTTCTTC. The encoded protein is CASSPGTGFEQFF.

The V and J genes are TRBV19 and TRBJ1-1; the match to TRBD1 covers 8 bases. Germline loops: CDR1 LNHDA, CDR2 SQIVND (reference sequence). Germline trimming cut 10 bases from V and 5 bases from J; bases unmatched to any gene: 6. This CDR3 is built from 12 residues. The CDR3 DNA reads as TGTGCCACCCAGGGGGCAGGAACTGAAGCTTTCTTT. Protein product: CATQGAGTEAFF.

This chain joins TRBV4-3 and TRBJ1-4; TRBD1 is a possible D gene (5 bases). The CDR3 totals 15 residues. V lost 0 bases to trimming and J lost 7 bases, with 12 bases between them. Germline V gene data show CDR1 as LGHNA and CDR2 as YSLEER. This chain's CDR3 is CASSQEYPRGEKLFF. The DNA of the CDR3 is TGCGCCAGCAGCCAAGAGTATCCGAGGGGTGAAAAACTGTTTTTT.